This entry lists 10 T cell receptor beta chains sequenced from one sample in a study of T cell responses to AZD1222 COVID-19 vaccine. Profiling relied on immunoSEQ multiplex PCR, and the TCRdb table lists in-frame clones only, not all of them. The sample gives 90,000 to 120,000 clones, nearly 90% of which show up once; approximately 4.8% is in the top ten. The sequenced sample was peripheral blood, obtained 28 days after the second AZD1222 dose. The receptor source for this set is an adult who received the AZD1222 COVID-19 vaccine.

The J gene is TRBJ2-7, the V gene TRBV27; 12 bases match TRBD1. V lost 4 bases, J lost 6 bases, and 4 bases stayed unmatched. The length of the CDR3 is 14 residues. Germline CDR1 MNHEY, CDR2 SMNVEV (reference sequence). The CDR3 DNA is TGTGCCAGCAGTTCGGGACAGGGGGCGTCCGAGCAGTACTTC. Translated: CASSSGQGASEQYF.

This rearrangement joins TRBV27 to TRBJ1-2; 11 bases are shared with TRBD1. Germline V gives CDR1 MNHEY, CDR2 SMNVEV (reference sequence). The CDR3 covers 13 residues. V lost 5 bases, J lost 8 bases, and 4 bases stayed unmatched. The CDR3 here is CASSQDRGQGYTF. The CDR3 region has the DNA TGTGCCAGCAGTCAGGACAGGGGGCAGGGCTACACCTTC.

The chain employs TRBV4-2 and TRBJ1-6, with D possibly matching TRBD1 (5 bases). The V gene lost 3 bases and the J gene lost 0 bases, with 15 bases spanning the gap. There are 18 residues in the CDR3. Germline lookup yields CDR1 LGHNA and CDR2 YNFKEQ. The CDR3 DNA reads TGTGCCAGCAGCCAGTCCGGGACCCGAAGCTCCTATAATTCACCCCTCCACTTT. It codes for CASSQSGTRSSYNSPLHF.

Only one count was recorded for this clone. The chain couples TRBV5-1 to TRBJ2-7, with TRBD1 matching over 12 bases. Trimming at V came to 3 bases and at J to 4 bases, leaving 5 bases not matched to a gene. Germline V gene sequence: CDR1 SGHRS, CDR2 YFSETQ. The CDR3 is 15 amino acids. Here the CDR3 DNA reads TGCGCCAGCAGCTCCGGGACAGGGGGCAGGTACGAGCAGTACTTC. Encoded protein: CASSSGTGGRYEQYF. The full variable domain, in which reference TRBV5-1 and TRBJ2-7 provide the parts outside the CDR3, is KAGVTQTPRYLIKTRGQQVTLSCSPISGHRSVSWYQQTPGQGLQFLFEYFSETQRNKGNFPGRFSGRQFSNSRSEMNVSTLELGDSALYLCASSSGTGGRYEQYFGPGTRLTVT.

The rearrangement joins TRBV6-6 to TRBJ1-1, with no clear D. V lost 8 bases and J 2 bases, leaving 9 bases between the germline ends. The CDR3 consists of 12 residues. Germline V gives CDR1 MNHNY, CDR2 SVGAGI (reference sequence). The CDR3 sequence: CASGSGNTEAFF. The CDR3 DNA reads TGTGCCAGCGGATCAGGTAACACTGAAGCTTTCTTT.

V and J are TRBV4-2 and TRBJ2-5; 8 bases are shared with TRBD1. This CDR3 is 16 amino acids long. V gave up 0 bases and J gave up 1 base; unmatched junction bases: 4. The V gene's germline CDR1 is LGHNA and CDR2 YNFKEQ. CDR3 nucleotides: TGTGCCAGCAGCCAAGATGTGCAGGGGGCCCAAGAGACCCAGTACTTC. It codes for CASSQDVQGAQETQYF.

DNA of the CDR3: TGTGCCAGCAGCGCCGGCGGCTCGAACACTGAAGCTTTCTTT. The encoded protein is CASSAGGSNTEAFF. J is TRBJ1-1 and V is TRBV9; no reliable D call. CDR1 SGDLS and CDR2 YYNGEE come from the germline V gene. Trimming took 3 bases from V and 1 from J, leaving 10 bases between them. This CDR3 contains 14 residues.

The rearrangement joins TRBV10-3 to TRBJ1-2; TRBD1 is a possible D gene (5 bases). Trimming pared 2 bases from V and 4 bases from J, leaving 8 bases between. CDR1 is ENHRY, CDR2 SYGVKD, per germline. This CDR3 contains 13 residues. CDR3 amino acids: CAISEGGVYGYTF. The CDR3 DNA is TGTGCCATCAGTGAGGGGGGTGTCTATGGCTACACCTTC.

This clone was detected only once. This rearrangement joins TRBV2 to TRBJ1-6; possible D gene TRBD1, 6 bases. This CDR3 contains 18 residues. Germline CDR1 SNHLY, CDR2 FYNNEI. The V gene lost 6 bases and the J gene lost 10 bases, with 28 bases spanning the gap. The CDR3 DNA reads TGTGCCAGCAGCCGTTCCGGGACATGGGACGCGGCAGGGTCACCCCTCCACTTT. This gives the protein CASSRSGTWDAAGSPLHF.

This clone was observed once. The V call is TRBV5-4, the J call TRBJ2-6, with D perhaps TRBD1 or TRBD2 (5 bases each). Germline V gene sequence: CDR1 SGHNT, CDR2 YYREEE (reference sequence). The CDR3 consists of 18 residues. The V and J ends lost 6 bases and 2 bases respectively, with 21 bases between them. In DNA form, the CDR3 reads TGTGCCAGCACCGCCGGGACGGCCTTACAGACTGGGGCCAACGTCCTGACTTTC. This sequence encodes CASTAGTALQTGANVLTF.